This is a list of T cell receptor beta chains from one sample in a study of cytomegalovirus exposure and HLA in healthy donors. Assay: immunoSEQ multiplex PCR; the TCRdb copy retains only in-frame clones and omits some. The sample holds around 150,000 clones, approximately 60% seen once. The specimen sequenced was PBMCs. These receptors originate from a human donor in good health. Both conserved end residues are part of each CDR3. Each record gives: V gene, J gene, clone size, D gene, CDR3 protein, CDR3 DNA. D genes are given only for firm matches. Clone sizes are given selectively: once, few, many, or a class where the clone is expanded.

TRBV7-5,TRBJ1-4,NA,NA,CVRRFGDLLRQINEKLFF,TGTGTCAGAAGGTTTGGGGACTTGCTCAGACAGATTAATGAAAAACTGTTTTTT
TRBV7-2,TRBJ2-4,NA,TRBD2,CASSKGLAWDIQYF,TGTGCCAGCAGCAAGGGACTAGCATGGGACATTCAGTACTTC
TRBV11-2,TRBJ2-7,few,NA,CASSSLKGGKGYEQYF,TGTGCCAGCAGCTCCCTAAAAGGCGGGAAGGGATACGAGCAGTACTTC
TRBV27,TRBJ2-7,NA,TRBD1,CASSSAGQGSYEQYF,TGTGCCAGCAGTTCGGCCGGACAGGGTTCCTACGAGCAGTACTTC
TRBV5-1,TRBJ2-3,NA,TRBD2,CASSLAAGVADTQYF,TGCGCCAGCAGCTTGGCGGCGGGAGTAGCAGATACGCAGTATTTT
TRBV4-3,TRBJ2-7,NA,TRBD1,CASSQEVAGQGVYEQYF,TGCGCCAGCAGCCAAGAGGTGGCTGGACAGGGGGTCTACGAGCAGTACTTC
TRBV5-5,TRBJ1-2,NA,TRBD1,CASIPGQAGGYGYTF,TGTGCCAGCATCCCGGGACAGGCCGGAGGCTATGGCTACACCTTC
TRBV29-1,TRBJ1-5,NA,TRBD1,CSVGQGEGQPQHF,TGCAGCGTTGGACAGGGTGAAGGTCAGCCCCAGCATTTT
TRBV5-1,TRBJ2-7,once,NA,CASSLAPPGSYEQYF,TGCGCCAGCAGCTTGGCCCCCCCAGGGTCCTACGAGCAGTACTTC
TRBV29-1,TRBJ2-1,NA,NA,CSVVNRLAAYNEQFF,TGCAGCGTTGTGAATAGGTTAGCGGCCTACAATGAGCAGTTCTTC
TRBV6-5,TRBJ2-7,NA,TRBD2,CASSWTSGSSYEQYF,TGTGCCAGCAGTTGGACTAGCGGGAGTTCCTACGAGCAGTACTTC
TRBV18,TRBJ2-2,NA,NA,CASSLGRGTGELFF,TGTGCCAGCTCCCTGGGGAGAGGCACCGGGGAGCTGTTTTTT
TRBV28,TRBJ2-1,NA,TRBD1,CASSLPLGRGRNEQFF,TGTGCCAGCAGTTTGCCTTTGGGCAGGGGGCGGAATGAGCAGTTCTTC
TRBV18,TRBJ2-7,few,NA,CASSPVGGGQNEQYF,TGTGCCAGCTCACCAGTAGGAGGAGGGCAGAACGAGCAGTACTTC
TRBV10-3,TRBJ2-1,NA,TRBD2,CALSPSGRYDEQFF,TGTGCCCTCAGCCCTAGCGGGAGGTATGATGAGCAGTTCTTC
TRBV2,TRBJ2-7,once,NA,CAGGGTIAAYEQYF,TGTGCCGGGGGGGGCACGATAGCGGCCTACGAGCAGTACTTC
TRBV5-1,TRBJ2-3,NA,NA,CASSLESGTQYF,TGCGCCAGCAGCCTCGAGTCGGGGACGCAGTATTTT
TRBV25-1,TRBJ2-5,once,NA,CASSLQAQETQYF,TGTGCCAGCAGTCTCCAGGCCCAAGAGACCCAGTACTTC
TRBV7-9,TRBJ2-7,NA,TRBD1,CASSLGRGQGEVEQYF,TGTGCCAGCAGCTTAGGACGGGGACAGGGGGAGGTCGAGCAGTACTTC
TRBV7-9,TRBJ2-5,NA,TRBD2,CASSPSGGGGETQYF,TGTGCCAGCAGCCCATCCGGGGGGGGTGGCGAGACCCAGTACTTC
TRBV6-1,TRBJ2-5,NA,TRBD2,CATSRLAGGETQYF,TGTGCCACCTCTCGGCTAGCGGGAGGAGAGACCCAGTACTTC
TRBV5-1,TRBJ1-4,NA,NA,CASSLSTNRQVTNEKLFF,TGCGCCAGCAGCCTGTCTACAAATAGACAAGTGACTAATGAAAAACTGTTTTTT
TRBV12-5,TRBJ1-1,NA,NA,CASGFQQGNTEAFF,TGTGCTAGTGGTTTCCAACAGGGGAACACTGAAGCTTTCTTT
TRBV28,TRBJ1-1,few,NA,CASSLELNTEAFF,TGTGCCAGCAGTTTAGAGCTGAACACTGAAGCTTTCTTT
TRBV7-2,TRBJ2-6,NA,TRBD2,CASSPRTSVGANVLTF,TGTGCCAGCAGCCCCCGGACTAGCGTTGGGGCCAACGTCCTGACTTTC
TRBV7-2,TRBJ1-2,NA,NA,CASIPSGQDPSGYTF,TGTGCCAGCATCCCAAGCGGGCAGGACCCGTCCGGCTACACCTTC
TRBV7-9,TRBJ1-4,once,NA,CASSLGGQGGNEKLFF,TGTGCCAGCAGCTTAGGGGGACAAGGCGGAAATGAAAAACTGTTTTTT
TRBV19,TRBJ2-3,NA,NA,CASSITGPDTQYF,TGTGCCAGTAGTATTACTGGGCCAGATACGCAGTATTTT
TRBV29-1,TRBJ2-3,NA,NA,CSVDESTDTQYF,TGCAGCGTTGATGAGAGCACAGATACGCAGTATTTT
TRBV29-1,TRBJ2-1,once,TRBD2,CSVASGSPSYNEQFF,TGCAGCGTTGCCAGCGGGAGCCCCTCCTACAATGAGCAGTTCTTC
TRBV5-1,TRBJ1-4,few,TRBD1,CASRSGTGGEKLFF,TGCGCCAGCAGATCCGGGACAGGTGGGGAAAAACTGTTTTTT
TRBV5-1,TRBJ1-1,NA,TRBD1,CASSRRQGNTEAFF,TGCGCCAGCAGCCGACGACAGGGGAACACTGAAGCTTTCTTT
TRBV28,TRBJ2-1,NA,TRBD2,CASSGAGAYNEQFF,TGTGCCAGTTCTGGGGCGGGAGCCTACAATGAGCAGTTCTTC
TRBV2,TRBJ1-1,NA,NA,CASSPGRGRGTEAFF,TGTGCCAGCAGCCCCGGGCGGGGGCGAGGCACTGAAGCTTTCTTT
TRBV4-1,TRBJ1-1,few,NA,CASSQVPENTEAFF,TGCGCCAGCAGCCAAGTCCCAGAGAACACTGAAGCTTTCTTT
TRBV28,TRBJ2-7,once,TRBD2,CASRGAGGPYEQYF,TGTGCCAGCAGGGGAGCGGGAGGACCCTACGAGCAGTACTTC
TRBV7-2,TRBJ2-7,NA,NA,CASSPPGRGAYEQYF,TGTGCCAGCAGCCCTCCAGGCAGGGGGGCTTACGAGCAGTACTTC
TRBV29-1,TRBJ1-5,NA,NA,CSVAQGLSNQPQHF,TGCAGCGTTGCTCAGGGCCTTAGCAATCAGCCCCAGCATTTT
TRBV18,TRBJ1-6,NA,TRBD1,CASSPGQGGNSPLHF,TGTGCCAGCTCACCGGGACAGGGAGGTAATTCACCCCTCCACTTT
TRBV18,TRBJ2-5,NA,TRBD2,CASSPGSGRSETQYF,TGTGCCAGCTCACCGGGTAGCGGGAGGTCAGAGACCCAGTACTTC
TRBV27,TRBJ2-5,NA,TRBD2,CASSLGGTGGETQYF,TGTGCCAGCAGTTTAGGCGGGACGGGAGGAGAGACCCAGTACTTC
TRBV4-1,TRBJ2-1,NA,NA,CASSQVGGQRREQFF,TGCGCCAGCAGCCAAGTCGGGGGACAGCGGCGGGAGCAGTTCTTC
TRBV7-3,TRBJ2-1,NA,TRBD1,CASSPTGGANNEQFF,TGTGCCAGCAGCCCGACAGGGGGCGCAAACAATGAGCAGTTCTTC
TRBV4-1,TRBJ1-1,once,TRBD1,CASSQDRGQLNTEAFF,TGCGCCAGCAGCCAAGATCGGGGACAGCTGAACACTGAAGCTTTCTTT
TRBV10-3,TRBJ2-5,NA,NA,CAIGGESETQYF,TGTGCCATCGGAGGGGAGTCGGAGACCCAGTACTTC
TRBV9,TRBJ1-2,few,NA,CASTQAPYGYTF,TGTGCCAGCACCCAGGCCCCCTATGGCTACACCTTC
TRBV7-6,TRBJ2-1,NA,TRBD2,CASSSLAGGAGNEQFF,TGTGCCAGCAGCTCCCTAGCGGGAGGGGCAGGGAATGAGCAGTTCTTC
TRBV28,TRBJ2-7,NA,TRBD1,CATTGQSSYEQYF,TGTGCCACCACGGGACAGTCCTCCTACGAGCAGTACTTC
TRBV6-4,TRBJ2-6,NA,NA,CASGPGGSSGANVLTF,TGTGCCAGTGGGCCAGGCGGGTCATCTGGGGCCAACGTCCTGACTTTC
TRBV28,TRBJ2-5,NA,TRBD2,CASSLGTPAGGRETQYF,TGTGCCAGCAGTTTAGGTACCCCAGCGGGAGGGAGGGAGACCCAGTACTTC
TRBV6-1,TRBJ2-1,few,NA,CASSEVPTGAGGGQFF,TGTGCCAGCAGTGAAGTACCGACAGGAGCTGGTGGAGGGCAGTTCTTC
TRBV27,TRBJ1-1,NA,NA,CASSLSGGHTNTEAFF,TGTGCCAGCAGTTTATCGGGAGGGCATACAAACACTGAAGCTTTCTTT
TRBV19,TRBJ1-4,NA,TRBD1,CAGSRTGGNEKLFF,TGTGCCGGAAGTCGGACAGGGGGTAATGAAAAACTGTTTTTT
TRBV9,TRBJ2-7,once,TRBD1,CASSEGQSYEQYF,TGTGCCAGCAGTGAGGGACAGTCCTACGAGCAGTACTTC
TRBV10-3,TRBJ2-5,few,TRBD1,CAISESTGGETQYF,TGTGCCATCAGTGAGTCGACAGGGGGGGAGACCCAGTACTTC
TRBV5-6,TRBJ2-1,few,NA,CASTLLGGLAAYNEQFF,TGTGCCAGCACTCTTTTGGGGGGGCTAGCGGCCTACAATGAGCAGTTCTTC
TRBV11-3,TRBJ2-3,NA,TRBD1,CASSEDRGFSATDTQYF,TGTGCCAGCAGCGAAGACAGGGGCTTCTCGGCCACAGATACGCAGTATTTT
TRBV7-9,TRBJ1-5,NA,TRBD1,CASSLATGTASNQPQHF,TGTGCCAGCAGCTTAGCCACCGGGACAGCTAGCAATCAGCCCCAGCATTTT
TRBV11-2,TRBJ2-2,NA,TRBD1,CASSSQGVTGELFF,TGTGCCAGCAGCTCACAGGGGGTCACCGGGGAGCTGTTTTTT
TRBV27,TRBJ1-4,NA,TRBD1,CASSPHSEGGAGEKLFF,TGTGCCAGCAGTCCGCACTCCGAAGGGGGCGCTGGTGAAAAACTGTTTTTT